This T cell receptor (beta chain) was captured in a study of shared clonotypes between healthy human individuals. The donor cohort consisted entirely of Caucasian adults residing in Nashville, Tennessee. J gave up 6 bases and V 4 bases, and 2 bases lay outside the gene matches. The CDR3 extends over 14 amino acids. Germline V gives CDR1 SNHLY, CDR2 FYNNEI. The unsorted PBMC replicate PCRs were performed with about 0.3 ug DNA, roughly 30,000 T cell genomes. Using immunoSEQ multiplex PCR, the repertoire was profiled, and TCRdb retains in-frame clones only, with some absent. Here the sample spans fewer than 650,000 clones, 76% being singletons.

This receptor was obtained from a woman aged 40 to 55 in good health. Some clones in this sample may be carry-over from other donors' samples. The sequenced sample was PBMCs. The chain links TRBV2 to TRBJ2-1; 11 nucleotides align to TRBD2. The CDR3 here is CASSVTSGVNEQFF. CDR3 coding DNA: TGTGCCAGCAGTGTGACTAGCGGGGTCAATGAGCAGTTCTTC.